This T cell receptor beta chain was sequenced during a study of shared clonotypes between healthy human individuals. Replicate PCRs run on sorted subsets employed 200 ng DNA, around 27,000 T cell genomes. The method was immunoSEQ multiplex PCR; TCRdb's version includes in-frame clones alone and lacks a portion of them. The top ten hold 1% to 1.5% of the sample, which has some 1,400,000 clones, approximately 97% seen once. From germline, CDR1 is LNHNV and CDR2 YYDKDF (reference sequence). This CDR3 region has 15 residues. Germline trimming cut 10 bases from V and 1 base from J; bases unmatched to any gene: 6. Donors, without exception, were Caucasian adults residing in Nashville, Tennessee. Negatively enriched CD4+ T cells were divided by CD45RA into naive and memory. Findings of the study overall: The study found lower generation probabilities in non-shared clonotypes than in those shared by all four donors.

Remarks on this clone: Its specificity is unknown.

The specimen sequenced was naive CD4+ T cells sorted from blood. Documented subset: CD45RA+ positively selected. The sequence was obtained from a young man in good health. The chain couples TRBV15 to TRBJ1-4; 10 positions agree with TRBD1. CDR3 amino acids: CAISRTGGTNEKLFF. The CDR3 nucleotides read TGTGCCATCTCCAGGACAGGGGGAACTAATGAAAAACTGTTTTTT. Complete variable domain (other parts from reference TRBV15 and TRBJ1-4): DAMVIQNPRYQVTQFGKPVTLSCSQTLNHNVMYWYQQKSSQAPKLLFHYYDKDFNNEADTPDNFQSRRPNTSFCFLDIRSPGLGDTAMYLCAISRTGGTNEKLFFGSGTQLSVL.